This T cell receptor beta chain was recovered during a study of cytomegalovirus exposure and HLA in healthy donors. This clone was counted once. The antigen is undetermined. Study-level results: Prior analysis indicated that the majority of TCR beta V segments exhibited productivity approximately 87% or approximately 30% of the time. V- and J-gene trimming of TCR beta was linked (in a later analysis) to a missense DCLRE1C variant.

The PCR was carried out with 60 Vbeta primers and 13 Jbeta primers. Produced via immunoSEQ multiplex PCR; TCRdb's table is partial and in-frame only. The profile shows fewer than 95,000 clones, around three fifths of them singletons. The J segment lost 6 bases and the V segment lost 4 bases, leaving 7 bases of the junction unmatched. The CDR3 sequence is 15 residues long. Germline V lookup: CDR1 SEHNR, CDR2 FQNEAQ (reference sequence). The TCR originated in a woman in her fifties or sixties in good health and CMV-seropositive. The chain recombines TRBV7-9 with TRBJ2-2, with TRBD2 identical over 8 bases. Sequencing used PBMCs. For the CDR3, the DNA is TGTGCCAGCAGCTACGGGGGGGCAGAAGCCGGGGAGCTGTTTTTT. It encodes CASSYGGAEAGELFF.